Below, 23 T cell receptor beta chains from the same sample are listed, as sequenced in a study of cytotoxic CD8 clonotypes in ibrutinib-treated CLL. Assay used: immunoSEQ multiplex PCR; TCRdb lists only in-frame clones, some missing. The sample lists about 300,000 clones; 67% were seen once. The material was PBMCs, obtained after 36 months of ibrutinib treatment. These receptors originate from a human donor with chronic lymphocytic leukemia.

This rearrangement joins TRBV4-3 to TRBJ2-3; a weak D match, TRBD1 (6 bases). CDR3 length equals 16 residues. With 4 bases removed from V and 2 bases from J, the gap between germline ends came to 16 bases. CDR1 is LGHNA and CDR2 is YSLEER in the germline V gene. In DNA, the CDR3 is TGCGCCAGCAGCCTCTTATCCCAGGGGCCCACAGATACGCAGTATTTT. Translation gives CASSLLSQGPTDTQYF.

This chain links TRBV2 with TRBJ1-3; D is perhaps TRBD1 (5 bases). CDR1 SNHLY and CDR2 FYNNEI come from the germline V gene. This CDR3 has 14 residues. V was clipped by 6 bases and J by 9 bases, with 18 bases between them. The DNA for the CDR3 is TGTGCCAGCAGCCTCTTGGGACGCCAAGCCACCATATATTTT. As protein: CASSLLGRQATIYF.

DNA of the CDR3: TGTGCCAGCAGCCAAGATCCAGGGTATGGCTACACCTTC. Translated, it gives CASSQDPGYGYTF. The J gene is TRBJ1-2, the V gene TRBV4-2; D is perhaps TRBD1 (5 bases). Germline V gene lookup returns CDR1 LGHNA and CDR2 YNFKEQ. CDR3 length: 13 amino acids. V was clipped by 0 bases and J by 5 bases, with 7 bases between them.

V gene TRBV28 combines with J gene TRBJ2-2; tentatively, D is TRBD1 (6 bases). Germline-derived CDR1 and CDR2 are MDHEN and SYDVKM. V lost 11 bases to trimming and J lost 2 bases, with 15 bases between them. This CDR3 comprises 14 residues. CDR3 protein: CASFSRGNTGELFF. CDR3 sequence (DNA): TGTGCCTCCTTCTCCAGGGGCAACACCGGGGAGCTGTTTTTT.

This sequence joins TRBV6-6 and TRBJ2-1; D not resolved. CDR3 length: 13 residues. V was pared by 5 bases and J by 6 bases, with 11 bases between. Germline assignment: CDR1 MNHNY and CDR2 SVGAGI (reference sequence). The CDR3 DNA reads TGTGCCAGCAGTGCCCCCGGACGCAATGAGCAGTTCTTC. It yields the protein CASSAPGRNEQFF.

V is TRBV19 and J is TRBJ1-5; D gene uncertain. The germline V gene has CDR1 LNHDA and CDR2 SQIVND (reference sequence). The CDR3 totals 15 residues. Trimming shortened V by 0 bases and J by 2 bases, and 8 bases separated the two germline ends. The CDR3 spells CASSIEGSGNQPQHF. The CDR3 DNA follows: TGTGCCAGTAGTATAGAGGGTTCTGGCAATCAGCCCCAGCATTTT.

V gene TRBV5-1 combines with J gene TRBJ1-5; D is possibly TRBD1 (5 bases). Trimming took 0 bases from V and 1 from J, leaving 8 bases between them. The CDR3 runs to 15 residues. Germline V gene sequence: CDR1 SGHRS, CDR2 YFSETQ. This chain's CDR3 is CASSLGGNSNQPQHF. The CDR3 DNA is TGCGCCAGCAGCTTGGGGGGGAACAGCAATCAGCCCCAGCATTTT.

This clone was picked up one time. The chain couples TRBV14 to TRBJ1-6; D may be TRBD1 (5 bases). In germline, CDR1 is SGHDN, CDR2 FVKESK. V lost 5 bases to trimming and J lost 7 bases, with 15 bases between them. The CDR3 spans 15 residues. The CDR3 loop reads CASSSPGTPNSPLHF. As DNA, the CDR3 is TGTGCCAGCAGCTCACCCGGGACGCCCAATTCACCCCTCCACTTT.

The chain employs TRBV28 and TRBJ2-3, with 7 bases fitting TRBD2. J gave up 0 bases and V 3 bases, and 6 bases lay outside the gene matches. Germline V gene data show CDR1 as MDHEN and CDR2 as SYDVKM. The CDR3 spans 16 residues. The CDR3 sequence is CASSLVASGSTDTQYF. The CDR3 bases are TGTGCCAGCAGTTTGGTCGCTAGCGGAAGCACAGATACGCAGTATTTT.

The gene calls are TRBV13 and TRBJ2-2; 13 nucleotides agree with TRBD2. The ends lost 5 bases at V and 2 bases at J; junction bases unmatched: 5. CDR3 length: 17 residues. CDR1 and CDR2 (germline): PRHDT, FYEKMQ (reference sequence). The CDR3 here is CASSTGLAGLNTGELFF. The CDR3 DNA follows: TGTGCCAGCAGCACGGGACTAGCGGGGCTCAACACCGGGGAGCTGTTTTTT.

The DNA of the CDR3 is TGTGCCAGCTCACCACCTCGGGTCAGTGTGGGCGAGCAGTACTTC. Translating gives CASSPPRVSVGEQYF. V usage is TRBV18 and J usage is TRBJ2-7; D is ambiguous. Germline V gives CDR1 KGHSH, CDR2 LQKENI. V lost 0 bases and J lost 6, with 15 bases in between. CDR3 size: 15 residues.

The chain uses TRBV5-1 and TRBJ2-3; the D gene is possibly TRBD1 (6 bases). Per germline, CDR1 SGHRS and CDR2 YFSETQ. The CDR3 consists of 16 residues. V was trimmed by 0 bases and J by 3 bases, leaving 14 bases between them. The chain's CDR3 is CASSLVNQGWTDTQYF. The CDR3, as DNA: TGCGCCAGCAGCTTGGTTAACCAGGGGTGGACAGATACGCAGTATTTT.

J is TRBJ2-5 and V is TRBV5-4; the D gene could be TRBD1 or TRBD2 (5 bases each). V lost 0 bases and J 1 base, leaving 13 bases between the germline ends. The CDR3 extends over 16 amino acids. Germline V gives CDR1 SGHNT, CDR2 YYREEE (reference sequence). This CDR3 reads CASSLGDPKVQETQYF. The CDR3, as DNA: TGTGCCAGCAGCTTGGGGGACCCTAAGGTCCAAGAGACCCAGTACTTC.

V gene TRBV28 combines with J gene TRBJ2-3, with 7 bases aligning to TRBD2. Germline V gene sequence: CDR1 MDHEN, CDR2 SYDVKM. This CDR3 is built from 17 residues. V trimming: 6 bases; J trimming: 2 bases; junction bases outside the gene matches: 14. CDR3: CASSRLRLADHTDTQYF. In DNA, the CDR3 is TGTGCCAGCAGCCGCCTGCGGCTAGCGGATCACACAGATACGCAGTATTTT.

The chain employs TRBV27 and TRBJ2-7; D is possibly TRBD1 or TRBD2 (5 bases each). The CDR3 consists of 15 residues. Germline V gene data show CDR1 as MNHEY and CDR2 as SMNVEV (reference sequence). Trimming left V 5 bases short and J 5 bases short, with 19 bases between. The CDR3 nucleotides read TGTGCCAGCAGTGCCGGGACCCTTAGCCCCCACGAGCAGTACTTC. Translation gives CASSAGTLSPHEQYF.

A single count supports this clone. This rearrangement joins TRBV27 to TRBJ1-1; D may be TRBD1 (5 bases). The germline gives CDR1 MNHEY, CDR2 SMNVEV (reference sequence). The CDR3 runs to 13 residues. V was shortened by 6 bases and J by 2 bases, with 10 bases between the two germline ends. In nucleotides, the CDR3 is TGTGCCAGCAGGGCAGGGCTTAACACTGAAGCTTTCTTT. This encodes CASRAGLNTEAFF.

This clone has a handful of counts. The chain has TRBV5-1 and TRBJ2-7; D assignment may be TRBD1 or TRBD2 (5 bases each). Per germline, CDR1 SGHRS and CDR2 YFSETQ. This CDR3 has 15 amino acids. V was pared by 4 bases and J by 5 bases, with 19 bases between. The CDR3 coding sequence is TGCGCCAGCAGCCCATCGGGAAACAAAGGGGACGAGCAGTACTTC. Protein product: CASSPSGNKGDEQYF.

The chain employs TRBV11-1 and TRBJ2-5, with 10 bases identical to TRBD2. The V gene's germline CDR1 is SGHAT and CDR2 FQDESV (reference sequence). V dropped 1 base and J dropped 2; count of bases not matched to a gene: 4. The CDR3 sequence is 16 residues long. DNA for the CDR3: TGTGCCAGCAGCTTAGATTGGACTAGCGGACAAGAGACCCAGTACTTC. Translated: CASSLDWTSGQETQYF.

There are a few counts of this clone. V and J are TRBV6-1 and TRBJ1-2, with TRBD1 identical over 7 bases. The J segment lost 7 bases and the V segment lost 10 bases, leaving 9 bases of the junction unmatched. Germline V CDR1 and CDR2: MNHNS, SASEGT. This CDR3 contains 12 residues. CDR3 amino acids: CAIRGRAGGYTF. The CDR3 coding sequence is TGTGCCATCAGGGGGAGGGCCGGTGGCTACACCTTC.

This sequence joins TRBV5-1 and TRBJ2-7; 11 bases match TRBD1. Per the germline V gene, CDR1 is SGHRS and CDR2 is YFSETQ. The V and J ends lost 4 bases and 6 bases, in that order; junction bases with no gene match: 6. The CDR3 consists of 14 residues. CDR3: CASSPRTGGSEQYF. The DNA of the CDR3 is TGCGCCAGCAGCCCGCGGACAGGGGGCTCCGAGCAGTACTTC.

This chain connects TRBV4-3 to TRBJ2-2; unclear D gene. The CDR3 is made up of 12 amino acids. Germline-derived CDR1 and CDR2 are LGHNA and YSLEER. V dropped 4 bases and J dropped 8 bases, with 8 bases sitting between them. The CDR3 reads CASSPGRGELFF. CDR3 in DNA: TGCGCCAGCAGCCCAGGCAGGGGGGAGCTGTTTTTT.

The chain uses TRBV29-1 and TRBJ2-7; tentatively, D is TRBD1 or TRBD2 (5 bases each). Germline CDR1 reads SQVTM; CDR2 reads ANQGSEA. V was pared by 4 bases and J by 2 bases, with 15 bases between. The CDR3 consists of 14 residues. In DNA form, the CDR3 reads TGCAGCGTTGCTGTACGGGGCGGAGCCTACGAGCAGTACTTC. Translated, it gives CSVAVRGGAYEQYF.

The chain couples TRBV5-1 to TRBJ1-2; D possibly corresponds to TRBD1 (5 bases). The germline V gene encodes CDR1 SGHRS and CDR2 YFSETQ. This CDR3 is 16 amino acids long. Trimming left V 4 bases short and J 3 bases short, with 19 bases between. The CDR3 nucleotides read TGCGCCAGCAGCATCAGCCCGGGGCTCGAGGACTATGGCTACACCTTC. This codes for CASSISPGLEDYGYTF.